The 23 T cell receptor beta chains reported below all come from one sample, sequenced in a study of beta chain features in type 1 diabetes. Of the isolated RNA, all was reverse transcribed, and so the sequenced material was expressed TCRB transcripts. Sequencing was performed with immunoSEQ multiplex PCR; in TCRdb, only in-frame clones are kept and a portion is missing. The sample lists under 450,000 clones; roughly 16% were seen once. The sequenced sample was naive CD4+ T cells from blood. The receptors were gathered from a woman in her late teens or twenties in good health.

This clone was counted a few times. This sample includes further DNA sequences coding for the same CDR3. The V gene is TRBV5-1, the J gene TRBJ1-5, with 7 bases matching TRBD1. The CDR3 is 15 residues long. Germline V CDR1 and CDR2: SGHRS, YFSETQ. V was clipped by 0 bases and J by 0 bases; unmatched bases: 0. DNA for the CDR3: TGCGCCAGCAGCTTGGAGGGGGCTAGCAATCAGCCCCAGCATTTT. Translating it yields CASSLEGASNQPQHF.

This clone was counted between two and nine times. The gene calls are TRBV7-2 and TRBJ1-2; 9 nucleotides match TRBD1. V dropped 8 bases and J dropped 11; count of bases not matched to a gene: 6. The length of the CDR3 is 11 residues. Germline-derived CDR1 and CDR2 are SGHTA and FQGNSA. The CDR3 coding sequence is TGTGCCAGCTCAGGACAGGGGCTGTACACCTTC. It specifies CASSGQGLYTF.

This clone was recorded a few times. The chain links TRBV29-1 to TRBJ2-7, with D maybe TRBD2 (6 bases). This CDR3 region has 13 residues. Germline CDR1 reads SQVTM; CDR2 reads ANQGSEA. V was cut by 8 bases and J by 7 bases, with 21 bases left in between. The DNA of the CDR3 is TGCAGCATATGCTGGGACTTCCAAGGAGAGCAGTACTTC. Translated: CSICWDFQGEQYF.

V usage is TRBV4-3 and J usage is TRBJ2-1, with 14 positions matching TRBD2. The germline gives CDR1 LGHNA, CDR2 YSLEER. The CDR3 extends over 16 amino acids. Trimming cost V 2 bases and J 7 bases; bases outside gene matches: 4. CDR3 sequence: CASSQHGTSGRNEQFF. The CDR3 DNA sequence: TGCGCCAGCAGCCAACACGGGACTAGCGGGAGAAATGAGCAGTTCTTC.

V usage is TRBV9 and J usage is TRBJ1-1; tentative D call: TRBD1 (6 bases). This CDR3 contains 15 residues. Germline CDR1 is SGDLS and CDR2 is YYNGEE. V shed 4 bases and J shed 1 base, with 14 bases lying between them. The CDR3 spells CASSPRQETNTEAFF. CDR3 in DNA: TGTGCCAGCAGCCCACGACAGGAGACGAACACTGAAGCTTTCTTT.

This chain connects TRBV28 to TRBJ2-3, with D perhaps TRBD2 (6 bases). The germline V and J ends were trimmed by 7 bases and 0 bases, with 14 bases remaining between them. This CDR3 has 15 amino acids. Looked up from germline, CDR1 is MDHEN and CDR2 is SYDVKM. CDR3 sequence: CASKIAATSTDTQYF. The CDR3 region has the DNA TGTGCCAGCAAAATAGCGGCAACTAGCACAGATACGCAGTATTTT.

The table lists this clone with a few counts. This chain joins TRBV4-3 and TRBJ1-4; 9 nucleotides align to TRBD1. The germline V gene encodes CDR1 LGHNA and CDR2 YSLEER. J lost 5 bases, V lost 4 bases, and 2 bases had no gene match. The CDR3 runs to 14 residues. The CDR3 spells CASSLGTGNEKLFF. The CDR3 DNA reads as TGCGCCAGCAGCCTCGGGACAGGGAATGAAAAACTGTTTTTT.

A few counts support this clone. The rearrangement links TRBV28 to TRBJ1-2; a possible D gene is TRBD1 (6 bases). This CDR3 is built from 13 residues. Trimming cost V 3 bases and J 7 bases, with 12 bases left between them. Germline V CDR1 and CDR2: MDHEN, SYDVKM. The CDR3 loop is CASSLRGGIGYTF. The DNA for the CDR3 is TGTGCCAGCAGTTTGAGAGGGGGTATTGGCTACACCTTC.

The table lists this clone with a few counts. This sequence joins TRBV30 and TRBJ2-5; possible D gene TRBD2, 5 bases. V lost 3 bases, J lost 5 bases, and 10 bases lay in between. This CDR3 has 12 amino acids. In germline, CDR1 is GTSNPN, CDR2 SVGIG (reference sequence). The CDR3 nucleotides are TGTGCCTGGAGACGAACGGGGGAGACCCAGTACTTC. It encodes CAWRRTGETQYF. Based on the CDR3 plus reference TRBV30 and TRBJ2-5, the full variable domain is SQTIHQWPATLVQPVGSPLSLECTVEGTSNPNLYWYRQAAGRGLQLLFYSVGIGQISSEVPQNLSASRPQDRQFILSSKKLLLSDSGFYLCAWRRTGETQYFGPGTRLLVL.

This clone appeared a few times. As DNA, the CDR3 is TGTGCCACCAGCGTCAAAAGAGGACAGTTCGCTGGCTACACCTTC. Translating it yields CATSVKRGQFAGYTF. The gene calls are TRBV15 and TRBJ1-2, with D possibly being TRBD1 (6 bases). Germline assignment: CDR1 LNHNV and CDR2 YYDKDF (reference sequence). The germline V and J ends were trimmed by 5 bases and 7 bases, with 20 bases remaining between them. There are 15 residues in the CDR3. The whole variable domain, filled in from reference TRBV15 and TRBJ1-2, reads DAMVIQNPRYQVTQFGKPVTLSCSQTLNHNVMYWYQQKSSQAPKLLFHYYDKDFNNEADTPDNFQSRRPNTSFCFLDIRSPGLGDTAMYLCATSVKRGQFAGYTFGSGTRLTVV.

This clone was found a few times. The CDR3 is CASSATMDTRPQYF. The CDR3 DNA follows: TGTGCCAGCAGTGCAACAATGGACACACGACCCCAGTACTTC. The gene calls are TRBV25-1 and TRBJ2-5; tentatively, D is TRBD1 (5 bases). V shed 4 bases and J shed 9 bases, with 18 bases lying between them. The CDR3 has 14 amino acids. Germline CDR1 reads MGHDK; CDR2 reads SYGVNS.

This clone showed up just a few times. This CDR3 reads CAWRSPPGGTEAFF. The CDR3 region has the DNA TGTGCCTGGAGGTCACCCCCGGGAGGCACTGAAGCTTTCTTT. This rearrangement joins TRBV30 to TRBJ1-1; D remains unclear. CDR1 is GTSNPN, CDR2 SVGIG, per germline (reference sequence). V lost 3 bases, J lost 4 bases, and 15 bases lay in between. CDR3 length: 14 residues.

The rearrangement uses TRBV25-1 and TRBJ2-3, with D perhaps matching TRBD1 (6 bases). Germline V lookup: CDR1 MGHDK, CDR2 SYGVNS. V was trimmed by 6 bases and J by 0 bases, leaving 7 bases between them. The CDR3 runs to 13 residues. The CDR3 is CASRDSSTDTQYF. The CDR3 DNA reads TGTGCCAGCAGGGACAGTAGCACAGATACGCAGTATTTT. Together with reference TRBV25-1 and TRBJ2-3, the CDR3 gives the full variable domain: EADIYQTPRYLVIGTGKKITLECSQTMGHDKMYWYQQDPGMELHLIHYSYGVNSTEKGDLSSESTVSRIRTEHFPLTLESARPSHTSQYLCASRDSSTDTQYFGPGTRLTVL.

The chain carries TRBV19 and TRBJ2-1, with D maybe TRBD1 (5 bases). The CDR3 spans 15 residues. V gave up 3 bases and J gave up 9 bases, with 18 bases separating them. Per the germline V gene, CDR1 is LNHDA and CDR2 is SQIVND (reference sequence). CDR3 protein: CASSIGDRMLPEQFF. In DNA form, the CDR3 reads TGTGCCAGTAGTATTGGCGACAGAATGCTTCCTGAGCAGTTCTTC. Variable domain in full (rest from reference TRBV19 and TRBJ2-1): DGGITQSPKYLFRKEGQNVTLSCEQNLNHDAMYWYRQDPGQGLRLIYYSQIVNDFQKGDIAEGYSVSREKKESFPLTVTSAQKNPTAFYLCASSIGDRMLPEQFFGPGTRLTVL.

This clone was found a few times. The rearrangement uses TRBV29-1 and TRBJ2-7; D is possibly TRBD2 (7 bases). The V gene lost 4 bases and the J gene lost 1 base, with 14 bases spanning the gap. CDR1 SQVTM and CDR2 ANQGSEA come from the germline V gene. The CDR3 is 14 residues long. CDR3 coding DNA: TGCAGCGTTGTGAGGGGAGGGGGTTCCTACGAGCAGTACTTC. Residues: CSVVRGGGSYEQYF.

This clone showed up just a few times. V usage is TRBV5-1 and J usage is TRBJ1-4; perhaps TRBD1 as D (6 bases). CDR1 is SGHRS and CDR2 is YFSETQ in the germline V gene. The CDR3 covers 14 residues. The V end was cut by 3 bases, the J end by 8 bases, with 14 bases between. For the CDR3, the DNA is TGCGCCAGCAGCTCCCCGACAGGTAGCGAAAAACTGTTTTTT. Its translation: CASSSPTGSEKLFF.

V usage is TRBV28 and J usage is TRBJ1-2, with D tentatively TRBD1 (5 bases). This CDR3 has 12 amino acids. Trimming shortened V by 10 bases and J by 4 bases, and 13 bases separated the two germline ends. Germline V gene sequence: CDR1 MDHEN, CDR2 SYDVKM. The CDR3 is CAIPTETYGYTF. For the CDR3, the DNA is TGTGCCATTCCGACAGAGACCTATGGCTACACCTTC.

This clone was found a few times. V usage is TRBV6-4 and J usage is TRBJ2-1, with no clear D. V was pared by 0 bases and J by 5 bases, with 5 bases between. CDR3 length: 13 residues. Germline-derived CDR1 and CDR2 are MRHNA and SNTAGT. The CDR3 nucleotides are TGTGCCAGCAGTGACTCGGCCAACAATGAGCAGTTCTTC. The encoded protein is CASSDSANNEQFF.

The rearrangement uses TRBV28 and TRBJ2-7, with D perhaps TRBD1 (6 bases). Germline CDR1 and CDR2: MDHEN and SYDVKM. This CDR3 has 14 amino acids. V gave up 2 bases and J gave up 0 bases, with 8 bases separating them. The DNA of the CDR3 is TGTGCCAGCAGTTTACAGGGGATCTCCTACGAGCAGTACTTC. It translates to CASSLQGISYEQYF.

This clone was seen more than once but under ten times. Other DNA sequences in this sample translate to the same CDR3. V is TRBV29-1 and J is TRBJ2-7; possibly TRBD2 for D (6 bases). The CDR3 extends over 12 amino acids. Germline CDR1 SQVTM, CDR2 ANQGSEA. With 3 bases removed from V and 2 bases from J, the gap between germline ends came to 8 bases. The CDR3 spells CSVDGGTYEQYF. The CDR3 DNA follows: TGCAGCGTTGACGGGGGAACCTACGAGCAGTACTTC.

The chain joins TRBV29-1 to TRBJ2-7; 11 bases line up with TRBD2. Per germline, CDR1 SQVTM and CDR2 ANQGSEA. This CDR3 has 14 residues. Germline trimming cut 6 bases from V and 2 bases from J; bases unmatched to any gene: 6. Here the CDR3 reads CSVATSGNPYEQYF. The CDR3 coding sequence is TGCAGCGTGGCGACTAGCGGGAACCCCTACGAGCAGTACTTC.

This clone was seen a handful of times. The chain carries TRBV2 and TRBJ2-7; 11 bases are a match to TRBD2. There are 14 residues in the CDR3. Germline loops: CDR1 SNHLY, CDR2 FYNNEI. The ends lost 2 bases at V and 6 bases at J; junction bases unmatched: 3. This chain's CDR3 is CASSERLAGGEQYF. The CDR3 DNA reads TGTGCCAGCAGTGAACGGCTAGCGGGAGGCGAGCAGTACTTC.

This clone was found a few times. V gene TRBV30 combines with J gene TRBJ1-2; a weak D match, TRBD1 (5 bases). Per germline, CDR1 GTSNPN and CDR2 SVGIG (reference sequence). V lost 4 bases, J lost 2 bases, and 8 bases lay in between. The CDR3 consists of 12 residues. CDR3 loop: CAWKGENYGYTF. In DNA form, the CDR3 reads TGTGCCTGGAAAGGGGAAAACTATGGCTACACCTTC.